The clone carrying this TCR beta chain was observed many times. These data belong to a study of T cells in Graves' hyperthyroidism and ophthalmopathy. This CDR3 has 13 amino acids. V was clipped by 2 bases and J by 3 bases, with 8 bases between them. Germline lookup yields CDR1 MDHEN and CDR2 SYDVKM. The source material, RNA transcripts, was used to amplify TCR beta CDR3 regions. HTBI primers were the set used in a first-round RT-PCR of the TCR CDR3. TCRdb re-analysed the multiplex PCR reads in MiXCR, keeping a single row per CDR3 protein. The data contain about 640,000 distinct CDR3 sequences, roughly 15% of them singletons.

The sequenced material came from blood. The sequence was obtained from a woman between 50 and 59 years old with Graves' ophthalmopathy. This chain joins TRBV28 and TRBJ2-7; no definite D call. DNA of the CDR3: TGTGCCAGCAGTTTAACGGCTTACTACGAGCAGTACTTC. The encoded protein is CASSLTAYYEQYF.